This T cell receptor beta chain was retrieved from a study of T cell responses to AZD1222 COVID-19 vaccine. General observations from the study: Across the whole spike, CD4 TCRs peaked at regions 160-218 and 743-854. At baseline, just 5 or 6 AZD1222 recipients tested seropositive. Reports indicate that nearly half of spike-specific TCRs are directed at unmutated variant regions. The donor cohort was predominantly white British with a female majority, and clonal diversity may have been underestimated.

Profiled with immunoSEQ multiplex PCR; TCRdb holds only in-frame clones, not every one. The data contain 130,000 or so clones, around 90% of them singletons. The CDR3 is made up of 14 amino acids. CDR1 is LNHDA and CDR2 is SQIVND in the germline V gene (reference sequence). The V gene end was trimmed by 2 bases and the J gene end by 1 base; junction bases not matched to a gene: 0. About this clone itself: What it binds is unknown. This same CDR3 is encoded by further DNA sequences in the sample.

This clonotype was sampled from an adult who received the MenACWY meningococcal vaccine as a control. Specimen: peripheral blood, collected 28 days after the second dose of the MenACWY control vaccine. The V call is TRBV19, the J call TRBJ1-1, with 8 bases identical to TRBD1. The CDR3, as DNA: TGTGCCAGTAGTATAACAGGGGGGAACACTGAAGCTTTCTTT. It encodes CASSITGGNTEAFF.